Presented here are 23 T cell receptor beta chains from one specimen sequenced in a study of blood T cell repertoires in COVID-19. Only in-frame clones appear in the TCRdb table, and some are missing; sequencing was by immunoSEQ multiplex PCR. The table lists over 95,000 clones, roughly 85% of them singletons, with 13% in the top ten. Sequenced material: peripheral blood. Receptors originate from a human donor in a cohort sampled during active COVID-19.

The chain couples TRBV6-5 to TRBJ1-4, with 8 bases that match TRBD1. The ends lost 4 bases at V and 8 bases at J; junction bases unmatched: 9. CDR1 and CDR2 (germline): MNHEY, SVGAGI. The CDR3 contains 15 residues. As DNA, the CDR3 is TGTGCCAGCAGTTCCTCAGGGGGCGCTCGAGAAAAACTGTTTTTT. This translates into CASSSSGGAREKLFF.

This clone appeared once. The J gene is TRBJ2-3, the V gene TRBV12-5; the D is unclear. This CDR3 has 12 residues. Deletions cut 5 bases from V and 2 bases from J, with 5 bases between. Germline V lookup: CDR1 LGHNT, CDR2 FRNRAP. The CDR3 region has the DNA TGTGCTAGTGGTCTCTCCACAGATACGCAGTATTTT. This sequence encodes CASGLSTDTQYF.

This chain links TRBV7-9 with TRBJ1-1, with 11 bases fitting TRBD1. J was trimmed by 4 bases and V by 3 bases; bases with no gene match: 4. CDR1 and CDR2 from the germline V gene are SEHNR and FQNEAQ (reference sequence). The CDR3 consists of 15 residues. The CDR3 protein is CASSLDRGLGTEAFF. CDR3 nucleotides: TGTGCCAGCAGCTTGGACAGGGGGCTTGGCACTGAAGCTTTCTTT. Full variable domain (remainder filled in from reference TRBV7-9 and TRBJ1-1): DTGVSQNPRHKITKRGQNVTFRCDPISEHNRLYWYRQTLGQGPEFLTYFQNEAQLEKSRLLSDRFSAERPKGSFSTLEIQRTEQGDSAMYLCASSLDRGLGTEAFFGQGTRLTVV.

The chain uses TRBV28 and TRBJ2-7, with a tentative D call TRBD1 (6 bases). V was cut by 4 bases and J by 2 bases, with 6 bases left in between. Germline V gene lookup returns CDR1 MDHEN and CDR2 SYDVKM. The CDR3 covers 12 residues. CDR3 bases: TGTGCCAGCAGTTGGGGGCCCTACGAGCAGTACTTC. Translated: CASSWGPYEQYF.

The chain links TRBV6-5 to TRBJ1-5; D may be TRBD1 (6 bases). This CDR3 spans 13 amino acids. Per the germline V gene, CDR1 is MNHEY and CDR2 is SVGAGI. V dropped 2 bases and J dropped 4 bases, with 6 bases sitting between them. The CDR3 bases are TGTGCCAGCAGTTACAGGGGGAATCAGCCCCAGCATTTT. Translating gives CASSYRGNQPQHF.

This chain uses TRBV5-4 with TRBJ2-1, with 11 bases that match TRBD2. CDR3 length: 15 residues. Germline V lookup: CDR1 SGHNT, CDR2 YYREEE (reference sequence). Trimming at V came to 2 bases and at J to 7 bases, leaving 5 bases not matched to a gene. Written as DNA, the CDR3 is TGTGCCAGCAGCTTTAGCGGGGGGGCCGGGAATGAGCAGTTCTTC. Its translation: CASSFSGGAGNEQFF.

The chain recombines TRBV9 with TRBJ2-3; TRBD1 is a possible D gene (6 bases). Germline V gene sequence: CDR1 SGDLS, CDR2 YYNGEE. The CDR3 has 15 residues. The V end lost 4 bases, the J end lost 2 bases, and 14 bases lay between the germline ends. CDR3 sequence: CASSPGTLSTDTQYF. The CDR3 region has the DNA TGTGCCAGCAGCCCCGGGACACTCTCCACAGATACGCAGTATTTT.

V gene TRBV18 combines with J gene TRBJ2-2; D is unclear. This CDR3 has 14 residues. The V end was cut by 1 base, the J end by 5 bases, with 8 bases between. Germline-derived CDR1 and CDR2 are KGHSH and LQKENI. Here the CDR3 reads CASSPQASTGELFF. Written as DNA, the CDR3 is TGTGCCAGCTCACCACAAGCATCTACCGGGGAGCTGTTTTTT.

V usage is TRBV29-1 and J usage is TRBJ2-3; 8 bases match TRBD1. Germline V gene data show CDR1 as SQVTM and CDR2 as ANQGSEA. V was clipped by 7 bases and J by 1 base; unmatched bases: 4. This CDR3 is built from 13 residues. The CDR3 protein is CSAKTGGTDTQYF. In nucleotides, the CDR3 is TGCAGCGCCAAGACAGGGGGCACAGATACGCAGTATTTT.

This clone appeared a few times. V gene TRBV19 combines with J gene TRBJ1-2; TRBD1 might be the D (6 bases). In germline, CDR1 is LNHDA, CDR2 SQIVND (reference sequence). V was shortened by 3 bases and J by 5 bases, with 10 bases between the two germline ends. CDR3 length equals 13 residues. This CDR3 is CASSMRTAYGYTF. The CDR3 DNA is TGTGCCAGTAGTATGAGGACAGCTTATGGCTACACCTTC.

V gene TRBV15 combines with J gene TRBJ2-1, with D possibly TRBD2 on 5 matching bases. This CDR3 has 13 residues. Germline-derived CDR1 and CDR2 are LNHNV and YYDKDF (reference sequence). V was trimmed by 5 bases and J by 15 bases, leaving 20 bases between them. The CDR3: CATSGQDGLPRFF. For the CDR3, the DNA is TGTGCCACCAGCGGCCAAGACGGACTGCCGCGGTTCTTC. Supplemented by reference TRBV15 and TRBJ2-1, the full variable domain reads DAMVIQNPRYQVTQFGKPVTLSCSQTLNHNVMYWYQQKSSQAPKLLFHYYDKDFNNEADTPDNFQSRRPNTSFCFLDIRSPGLGDTAMYLCATSGQDGLPRFFGPGTRLTVL.

DNA for the CDR3: TGTGCCAGCAGCCAGGGGATAGGGAATACCCCCCAAAACATTCAGTACTTC. This gives the protein CASSQGIGNTPQNIQYF. This chain joins TRBV5-5 and TRBJ2-4, with D possibly being TRBD1 (6 bases). V shed 4 bases and J shed 5 bases, with 22 bases lying between them. This CDR3 has 17 residues. Germline assignment: CDR1 SGHKS and CDR2 YYEKEE (reference sequence).

The chain employs TRBV23-1 and TRBJ1-1; TRBD1 aligns across 9 bases. TRBV23-1 is annotated as an ORF whose role is uncertain. J lost 8 bases, V lost 3 bases, and 10 bases had no gene match. This CDR3 is built from 15 residues. As DNA, the CDR3 is TGCGCCAGCAGTCAGTGGGACAGGGCCCGGCCGGAAGCTTTCTTT. Residues: CASSQWDRARPEAFF.

The rearrangement uses TRBV6-2 or TRBV6-3 and TRBJ1-2, with a weak D call TRBD1 (5 bases). Germline V gene sequence: CDR1 MNHEY, CDR2 SVGEGT. V shed 2 bases and J shed 3 bases, with 10 bases lying between them. This CDR3 has 14 amino acids. DNA for the CDR3: TGTGCCAGCAGTTACCCCACAGGAGACTATGGCTACACCTTC. Amino acid sequence: CASSYPTGDYGYTF.

V is TRBV6-6 and J is TRBJ2-5; D might be TRBD2 (5 bases). V lost 5 bases, J lost 2 bases, and 12 bases lay in between. This CDR3 is 14 amino acids long. The germline CDR1 and CDR2 sequences are MNHNY and SVGAGI (reference sequence). The CDR3 spells CASSPRETQETQYF. The CDR3 region has the DNA TGTGCCAGCAGTCCCCGGGAAACACAAGAGACCCAGTACTTC.

The rearrangement links TRBV28 to TRBJ2-5, with TRBD1 matching 9 bases. V was clipped by 6 bases and J by 7 bases; unmatched bases: 9. The V gene's germline CDR1 is MDHEN and CDR2 SYDVKM. The CDR3 contains 14 residues. Here the CDR3 DNA reads TGTGCCAGCAGCGTCCCGGGACAGGGCCGGACCCAGTACTTC. This sequence encodes CASSVPGQGRTQYF.

The chain recombines TRBV7-9 with TRBJ2-1; 9 positions match TRBD1. After removal of 8 bases from V and 7 bases from J, the junction contained 9 bases not matched to a gene. The V gene's germline CDR1 is SEHNR and CDR2 FQNEAQ (reference sequence). The CDR3 sequence is 14 residues long. The CDR3 sequence: CASAAATGGNEQFF. DNA for the CDR3: TGTGCCAGCGCTGCCGCGACAGGGGGTAATGAGCAGTTCTTC.

The chain links TRBV7-3 to TRBJ2-1; 14 nucleotides match TRBD2. Germline V CDR1 and CDR2: SGHTA, FQGTGA. The CDR3 has 19 residues. The V segment lost 5 bases and the J segment 5 bases; nucleotides outside the gene matches: 14. CDR3 loop: CASSPRLAGGPTRDNEQFF. The CDR3 DNA reads as TGTGCCAGCAGCCCGAGACTAGCGGGGGGGCCCACTCGGGACAATGAGCAGTTCTTC.

This sequence joins TRBV6-5 and TRBJ2-1; 14 nucleotides agree with TRBD2. The CDR3 spans 15 residues. CDR1 and CDR2 from the germline V gene are MNHEY and SVGAGI. V shed 6 bases, J shed 3 bases, and the junction held 1 base outside the gene matches. The CDR3 loop reads CASRTSGGVYNEQFF. CDR3 nucleotides: TGTGCCAGCAGGACTAGCGGGGGGGTCTACAATGAGCAGTTCTTC.

The chain joins TRBV6-4 to TRBJ1-5, with 10 bases identical to TRBD1. The junction had 5 bases not matched to a gene; V was cut back by 0 bases and J by 0 bases. Germline-derived CDR1 and CDR2 are MRHNA and SNTAGT. This CDR3 spans 18 amino acids. CDR3 sequence (DNA): TGTGCCAGCAGTGACTCTCTACGGGACAGGGGTAGCAATCAGCCCCAGCATTTT. Its translation: CASSDSLRDRGSNQPQHF.

J is TRBJ2-7 and V is TRBV6-2 or TRBV6-3; 8 bases are a match to TRBD2. The CDR3 runs to 17 residues. J lost 3 bases, V lost 5 bases, and 15 bases had no gene match. From germline, CDR1 is MNHEY and CDR2 SVGEGT. The CDR3 bases are TGTGCCAGCAGTCAACCCCCCCCAGGGACTAGGGGCTACGAGCAGTACTTC. This codes for CASSQPPPGTRGYEQYF.

This chain connects TRBV6-5 to TRBJ2-3; perhaps TRBD1 as D (6 bases). V gave up 2 bases and J gave up 4 bases, with 13 bases separating them. This CDR3 comprises 15 residues. The germline gives CDR1 MNHEY, CDR2 SVGAGI. The CDR3 here is CASSYGARGADTQYF. CDR3 coding DNA: TGTGCCAGCAGTTACGGGGCCAGGGGAGCAGATACGCAGTATTTT.

A few counts support this clone. The rearrangement uses TRBV7-6 and TRBJ2-6; 9 bases map to TRBD2. The CDR3 has 18 residues. The J segment lost 0 bases and the V segment lost 6 bases, leaving 9 bases of the junction unmatched. Looked up from germline, CDR1 is SGHVS and CDR2 is FNYEAQ. The CDR3 here is CASSPLRGGFSGANVLTF. The DNA for the CDR3 is TGTGCCAGCAGTCCCCTGCGGGGGGGTTTCTCTGGGGCCAACGTCCTGACTTTC. The full variable domain, rest sourced from reference TRBV7-6 and TRBJ2-6, is GAGVSQSPRYKVTKRGQDVALRCDPISGHVSLYWYRQALGQGPEFLTYFNYEAQQDKSGLPNDRFSAERPEGSISTLTIQRTEQRDSAMYRCASSPLRGGFSGANVLTFGAGSRLTVL.